Each of the 25 T cell receptor beta chains below was sequenced from the same sample in a study of T cell responses to AZD1222 COVID-19 vaccine. Profiling relied on immunoSEQ multiplex PCR, and the TCRdb table lists in-frame clones only, not all of them. In the table there are about 180,000 clones, about nine tenths of which are singletons. The material sequenced was peripheral blood, taken 28 days after the second AZD1222 dose. The receptors come from an adult who received the AZD1222 COVID-19 vaccine.

This rearrangement joins TRBV6-5 to TRBJ2-1; tentatively, D is TRBD2 (6 bases). The V end was cut by 4 bases, the J end by 0 bases, with 7 bases between. The CDR3 extends over 14 amino acids. In germline, CDR1 is MNHEY, CDR2 SVGAGI. Here the CDR3 DNA reads TGTGCCAGCAGTTCCGGGGGCTCCTACAATGAGCAGTTCTTC. Residues: CASSSGGSYNEQFF.

This clone was detected only once. V is TRBV5-4 and J is TRBJ2-3, with D maybe TRBD2 (6 bases). Germline V gene lookup returns CDR1 SGHNT and CDR2 YYREEE (reference sequence). The CDR3 extends over 15 amino acids. The germline V and J ends were trimmed by 4 bases and 0 bases, with 12 bases remaining between them. CDR3 amino acids: CASSLTRVSTDTQYF. The CDR3 DNA sequence: TGTGCCAGCAGCCTGACTAGAGTTAGCACAGATACGCAGTATTTT.

The chain combines TRBV18 with TRBJ1-1, with D uncertain. CDR3 size: 14 residues. The germline V gene has CDR1 KGHSH and CDR2 LQKENI. V lost 3 bases and J 5 bases, leaving 13 bases between the germline ends. The CDR3 DNA reads TGTGCCAGCTCACCTCCCGGGAGTATTACTGAAGCTTTCTTT. It specifies CASSPPGSITEAFF.

This clone appeared a few times. The CDR3: CASSGPGQGFGYTF. The CDR3 DNA sequence: TGTGCCAGTAGTGGCCCGGGACAGGGTTTTGGCTACACCTTC. The V gene is TRBV19, the J gene TRBJ1-2, with 9 bases lining up with TRBD1. The CDR3 runs to 14 residues. Germline V gives CDR1 LNHDA, CDR2 SQIVND (reference sequence). V was pared by 5 bases and J by 7 bases, with 8 bases of the junction left unmatched.

The genes are TRBV6-5 and TRBJ1-5, with TRBD1 identical over 7 bases. Losses at the gene ends were 0 bases for V and 2 bases for J; bases not matched to a gene: 1. CDR3 length: 15 amino acids. Germline values: CDR1 MNHEY, CDR2 SVGAGI. This chain's CDR3 is CASSYSQGGNQPQHF. The CDR3 DNA is TGTGCCAGCAGTTACTCTCAGGGGGGCAATCAGCCCCAGCATTTT.

The V and J genes are TRBV6-5 and TRBJ2-7, with D possibly TRBD1 on 5 matching bases. The CDR3 runs 13 residues. Trimming pared 6 bases from V and 6 bases from J, leaving 15 bases between. Germline assignment: CDR1 MNHEY and CDR2 SVGAGI. The CDR3 nucleotides read TGTGCCAGCAGCCTCGAGCCAGGGTCCGAGCAGTACTTC. This translates into CASSLEPGSEQYF.

Concerning this clone itself: Within the sample, other DNA sequences also encode this same CDR3. V and J are TRBV5-1 and TRBJ2-5, with 11 bases aligning to TRBD2. Germline V gene sequence: CDR1 SGHRS, CDR2 YFSETQ. The length of the CDR3 is 16 residues. V trimming: 4 bases; J trimming: 2 bases; junction bases outside the gene matches: 7. The CDR3, as DNA: TGCGCCAGCAGCCTAGGGACTAGCGGAGGGCAAGAGACCCAGTACTTC. As protein: CASSLGTSGGQETQYF.

The CDR3, as DNA: TGTGCCAGCAGGTTCGGACAGGGGCCGGCTGGAAACACCATATATTTT. Amino acid sequence: CASRFGQGPAGNTIYF. The chain links TRBV7-9 to TRBJ1-3; 9 bases line up with TRBD1. From germline, CDR1 is SEHNR and CDR2 FQNEAQ (reference sequence). V gave up 6 bases and J gave up 2 bases; unmatched junction bases: 8. The CDR3 covers 16 residues.

The chain uses TRBV9 and TRBJ1-3; D possibly corresponds to TRBD1 (5 bases). CDR1 is SGDLS, CDR2 YYNGEE, per germline. Trimming left V 0 bases short and J 2 bases short, with 9 bases between. CDR3 size: 15 residues. CDR3 protein: CASSVAGGAGNTIYF. CDR3 bases: TGTGCCAGCAGCGTAGCTGGGGGAGCTGGAAACACCATATATTTT. The full variable domain, rest sourced from reference TRBV9 and TRBJ1-3, is DSGVTQTPKHLITATGQRVTLRCSPRSGDLSVYWYQQSLDQGLQFLIQYYNGEERAKGNILERFSAQQFPDLHSELNLSSLELGDSALYFCASSVAGGAGNTIYFGEGSWLTVV.

The V and J genes are TRBV7-2 and TRBJ2-3; D gene uncertain. V was pared by 6 bases and J by 1 base, with 11 bases between. From germline, CDR1 is SGHTA and CDR2 FQGNSA. The CDR3 runs to 14 residues. CDR3 sequence (DNA): TGTGCCAGCAGAGTGGGAAGCGGCACAGATACGCAGTATTTT. Its translation: CASRVGSGTDTQYF.

The chain carries TRBV3-1 (or the pseudogene TRBV3-2) and TRBJ2-3; 13 positions match TRBD2. The CDR3 covers 15 residues. Germline-derived CDR1 and CDR2 are LGHDT and YNNKEL (reference sequence). The V and J ends lost 5 bases and 4 bases, in that order; junction bases with no gene match: 3. The CDR3 is CASSKLAGGPDTQYF. In DNA, the CDR3 is TGTGCCAGCAGCAAACTAGCGGGGGGGCCAGATACGCAGTATTTT.

This chain joins TRBV14 and TRBJ1-6, with a weak D call TRBD1 (5 bases). Germline V gene data show CDR1 as SGHDN and CDR2 as FVKESK. The CDR3 consists of 19 residues. Between the trimmed V and J ends, which lost 4 bases and 7 bases, there was a span of 26 bases. The CDR3 DNA follows: TGTGCCAGCAGCCGATTCGGGACTACATGGGGAGCTCAAAATTCACCCCTCCACTTT. Residues: CASSRFGTTWGAQNSPLHF.

This chain links TRBV10-3 with TRBJ2-7; D is uncertain. The CDR3 runs 14 residues. The germline V and J ends were trimmed by 3 bases and 7 bases, with 16 bases remaining between them. CDR1 ENHRY and CDR2 SYGVKD come from the germline V gene. As DNA, the CDR3 is TGTGCCATCAGTGACGTCTTCCTCTCGGTTGAGCAGTACTTC. This codes for CAISDVFLSVEQYF.

The chain is built from TRBV9 and TRBJ1-4; 10 bases match TRBD1. Germline CDR1 SGDLS, CDR2 YYNGEE. The CDR3 runs to 15 residues. The V and J ends lost 4 bases and 8 bases, in that order; junction bases with no gene match: 8. CDR3: CASSYTGTGDEKLFF. CDR3 sequence (DNA): TGTGCCAGCAGCTACACCGGGACAGGGGACGAAAAACTGTTTTTT.

This chain connects TRBV6-2 or TRBV6-3 to TRBJ2-7, with 8 bases fitting TRBD1. Germline V gene sequence: CDR1 MNHEY, CDR2 SVGEGT. CDR3 length: 14 residues. The junction had 3 bases not matched to a gene; V was cut back by 5 bases and J by 0 bases. CDR3 protein: CASSRQGSSYEQYF. The CDR3 DNA reads TGTGCCAGCAGTCGACAGGGGAGCTCCTACGAGCAGTACTTC.

The chain combines TRBV27 with TRBJ1-4; the D gene is possibly TRBD1 (5 bases). V lost 0 bases, J lost 13 bases, and 12 bases lay in between. The CDR3 spans 13 residues. Germline CDR1 MNHEY, CDR2 SMNVEV (reference sequence). The CDR3 DNA reads as TGTGCCAGCAGTTTATCCGGCCGGGGGAGACTGTTTTTT. Translation: CASSLSGRGRLFF. Filled out from reference TRBV27 and TRBJ1-4, the complete variable domain reads EAQVTQNPRYLITVTGKKLTVTCSQNMNHEYMSWYRQDPGLGLRQIYYSMNVEVTDKGDVPEGYKVSRKEKRNFPLILESPSPNQTSLYFCASSLSGRGRLFFGSGTQLSVL.

This clone is a singleton in its sample. This chain uses TRBV7-9 with TRBJ1-2; possible D gene TRBD1, 6 bases. Trimming stripped 8 bases from V and 8 bases from J, with 12 bases between. Germline CDR1 SEHNR, CDR2 FQNEAQ (reference sequence). The CDR3 is 11 amino acids. The CDR3 sequence: CASAAGDGYTF. DNA of the CDR3: TGTGCCAGCGCAGCAGGGGACGGCTACACCTTC.

This clone has only a few counts. Here the CDR3 reads CASSSQGVGGYTF. As DNA, the CDR3 is TGTGCCAGCAGTTCCCAAGGGGTGGGGGGCTACACCTTC. The chain uses TRBV27 and TRBJ1-2; perhaps TRBD1 as D (5 bases). V gave up 4 bases and J gave up 8 bases, with 14 bases separating them. The CDR3 sequence is 13 residues long. Germline V lookup: CDR1 MNHEY, CDR2 SMNVEV (reference sequence).

The V gene is TRBV27, the J gene TRBJ2-2, with D perhaps matching TRBD2 (6 bases). This CDR3 spans 14 amino acids. Germline CDR1 is MNHEY and CDR2 is SMNVEV (reference sequence). V was shortened by 5 bases and J by 3 bases, with 10 bases between the two germline ends. The CDR3 protein is CASSVAEHTGELFF. For the CDR3, the DNA is TGTGCCAGCAGTGTAGCGGAGCACACCGGGGAGCTGTTTTTT.

The J gene is TRBJ2-1, the V gene TRBV6-5; 8 bases are shared with TRBD1. The germline gives CDR1 MNHEY, CDR2 SVGAGI. Trimming took 0 bases from V and 9 from J; bases not matched to a gene: 7. CDR3 size: 15 residues. The CDR3 nucleotides read TGTGCCAGCAGTTACTCTGGGACAGGTGGTACTGAGCAGTTCTTC. Translated, it gives CASSYSGTGGTEQFF.

V usage is TRBV9 and J usage is TRBJ2-2; D remains unclear. CDR3 length: 14 residues. Trimming cost V 0 bases and J 6 bases, with 9 bases left between them. The germline gives CDR1 SGDLS, CDR2 YYNGEE. The CDR3 reads CASSVADFSGELFF. The CDR3 DNA sequence: TGTGCCAGCAGCGTAGCTGATTTCTCCGGGGAGCTGTTTTTT.

The chain carries TRBV5-6 and TRBJ1-3; possibly TRBD1 for D (5 bases). This CDR3 is built from 15 residues. Deletions cut 1 base from V and 2 bases from J, with 10 bases between. In germline, CDR1 is SGHDT, CDR2 YYEEEE. The CDR3 region has the DNA TGTGCCAGCAGCTTGTGGGGGGTTACTGGAAACACCATATATTTT. Protein product: CASSLWGVTGNTIYF.

This clone was counted between two and nine times. The rearrangement joins TRBV6-6 to TRBJ1-1, with D hard to call. The ends were cut back, 8 bases at V and 2 bases at J, with 6 bases in the middle. The CDR3 is 11 residues long. Germline CDR1 MNHNY, CDR2 SVGAGI (reference sequence). CDR3 amino acids: CASFKNTEAFF. In DNA form, the CDR3 reads TGTGCCAGCTTTAAAAACACTGAAGCTTTCTTT.

CDR3 coding DNA: TGTGCCAGCTCCCCCCACCCTGATCAGCCCCAGCATTTT. Protein product: CASSPHPDQPQHF. The V call is TRBV18, the J call TRBJ1-5; D gene uncertain. Deletions cut 6 bases from V and 5 bases from J, with 11 bases between. Looked up from germline, CDR1 is KGHSH and CDR2 is LQKENI. This CDR3 has 13 residues.

This clone was observed once. This chain uses TRBV9 with TRBJ2-7; TRBD2 is a possible D gene (7 bases). This CDR3 has 14 residues. Germline loops: CDR1 SGDLS, CDR2 YYNGEE. Trimming took 5 bases from V and 12 from J, leaving 24 bases between them. In DNA, the CDR3 is TGTGCCAGCAGTAACCCCATCGGGGGGCCAAAGCGGTACTTC. Protein product: CASSNPIGGPKRYF. Filled out from reference TRBV9 and TRBJ2-7, the complete variable domain reads DSGVTQTPKHLITATGQRVTLRCSPRSGDLSVYWYQQSLDQGLQFLIQYYNGEERAKGNILERFSAQQFPDLHSELNLSSLELGDSALYFCASSNPIGGPKRYFGPGTRLTVT.